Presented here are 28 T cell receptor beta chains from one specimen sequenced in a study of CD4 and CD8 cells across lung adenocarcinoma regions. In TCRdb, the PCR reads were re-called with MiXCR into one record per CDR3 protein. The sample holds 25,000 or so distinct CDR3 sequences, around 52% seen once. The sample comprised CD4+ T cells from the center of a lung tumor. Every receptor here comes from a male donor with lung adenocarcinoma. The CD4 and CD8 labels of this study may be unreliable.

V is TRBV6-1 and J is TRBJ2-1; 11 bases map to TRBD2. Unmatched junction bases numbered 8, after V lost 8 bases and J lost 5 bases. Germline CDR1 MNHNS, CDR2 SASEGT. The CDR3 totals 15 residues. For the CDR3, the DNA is TGTGCCAGCTCGCAGCTAGCGGGAGGAAACAATGAGCAGTTCTTC. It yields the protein CASSQLAGGNNEQFF.

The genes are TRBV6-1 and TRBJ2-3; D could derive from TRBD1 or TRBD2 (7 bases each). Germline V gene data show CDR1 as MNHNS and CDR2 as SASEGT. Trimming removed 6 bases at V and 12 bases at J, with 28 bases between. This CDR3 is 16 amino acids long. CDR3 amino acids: CASRGQGGSGPETQYF. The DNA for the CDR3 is TGTGCCAGCAGGGGCCAGGGGGGGAGTGGCCCAGAGACCCAGTATTTT.

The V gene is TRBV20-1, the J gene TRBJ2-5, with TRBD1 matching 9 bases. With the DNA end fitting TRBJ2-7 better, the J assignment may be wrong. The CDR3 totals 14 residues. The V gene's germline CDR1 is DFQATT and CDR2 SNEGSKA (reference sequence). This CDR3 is CSARRGQGYDEQYF. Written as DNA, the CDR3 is TGCAGTGCTAGACGAGGACAGGGGTATGACGAGCAGTACTTC.

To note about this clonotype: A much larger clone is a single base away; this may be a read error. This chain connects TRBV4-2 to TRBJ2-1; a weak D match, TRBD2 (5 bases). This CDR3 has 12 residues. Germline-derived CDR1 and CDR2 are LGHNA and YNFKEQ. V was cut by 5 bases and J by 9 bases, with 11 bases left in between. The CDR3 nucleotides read TGTGCCAGCAGCTCCACTAGAGTTGAGCAGTTCTTC. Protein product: CASSSTRVEQFF.

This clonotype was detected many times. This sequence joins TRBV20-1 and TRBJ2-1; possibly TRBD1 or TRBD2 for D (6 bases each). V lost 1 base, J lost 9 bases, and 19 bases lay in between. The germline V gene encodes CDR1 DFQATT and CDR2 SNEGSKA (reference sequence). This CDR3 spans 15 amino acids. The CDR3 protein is CSARVGAGLGSEQFF. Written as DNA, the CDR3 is TGCAGTGCTAGAGTGGGGGCGGGACTTGGGAGTGAGCAGTTCTTC.

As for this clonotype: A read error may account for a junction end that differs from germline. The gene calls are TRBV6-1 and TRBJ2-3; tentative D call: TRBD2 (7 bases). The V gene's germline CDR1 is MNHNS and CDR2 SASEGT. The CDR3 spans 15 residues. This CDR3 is CAGSSGGRGTDTQYF. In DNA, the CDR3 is TGTGCCGGCAGCTCGGGGGGCCGTGGCACAGATACGCAGTACTTT.

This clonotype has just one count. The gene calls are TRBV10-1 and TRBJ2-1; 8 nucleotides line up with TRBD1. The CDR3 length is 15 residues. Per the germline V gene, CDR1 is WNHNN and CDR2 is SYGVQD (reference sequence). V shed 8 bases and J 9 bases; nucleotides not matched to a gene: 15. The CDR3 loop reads CASSKAVGGTGEQFF. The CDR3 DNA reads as TGCGCCAGCTCTAAGGCGGTTGGCGGGACAGGTGAGCAGTTCTTC.

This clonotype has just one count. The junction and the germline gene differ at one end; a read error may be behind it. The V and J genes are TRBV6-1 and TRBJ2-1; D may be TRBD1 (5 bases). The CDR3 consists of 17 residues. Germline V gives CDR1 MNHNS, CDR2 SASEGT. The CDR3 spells CASSEFPPSSGANVQYF. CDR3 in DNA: TGTGCCAGCAGTGAATTTCCGCCCTCCTCTGGGGCCAACGTGCAGTATTTC.

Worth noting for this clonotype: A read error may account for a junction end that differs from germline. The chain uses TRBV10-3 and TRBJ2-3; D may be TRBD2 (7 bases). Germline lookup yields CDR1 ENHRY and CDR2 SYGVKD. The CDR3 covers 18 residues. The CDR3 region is CAISESEGQAGRTGTQFF. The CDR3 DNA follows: TGTGCCATCAGTGAGTCGGAGGGACAAGCGGGGAGAACAGGTACGCAGTTCTTT.

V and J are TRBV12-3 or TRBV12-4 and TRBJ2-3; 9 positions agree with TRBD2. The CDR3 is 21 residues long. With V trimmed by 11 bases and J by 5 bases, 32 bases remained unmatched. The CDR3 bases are TGTGCCTTACGGGGCTGCGGGAGGGTCGCTACGGGACTGAATGGCAAAGATACGCAGTATTTT. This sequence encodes CALRGCGRVATGLNGKDTQYF.

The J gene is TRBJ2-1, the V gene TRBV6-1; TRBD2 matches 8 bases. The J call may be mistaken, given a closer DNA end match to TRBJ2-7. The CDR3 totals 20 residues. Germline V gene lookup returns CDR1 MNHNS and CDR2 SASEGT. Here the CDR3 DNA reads TGTGCCAGCAGTGACGAACGGGGGGGGGGGGGGGGCGGGGTTCGCTACGAGCAGTACTTC. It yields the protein CASSDERGGGGGGVRYEQYF.

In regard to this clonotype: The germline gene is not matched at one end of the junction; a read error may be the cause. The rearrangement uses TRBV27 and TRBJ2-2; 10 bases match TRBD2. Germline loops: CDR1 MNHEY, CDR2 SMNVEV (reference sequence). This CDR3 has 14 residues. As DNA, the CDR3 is TGTGCCAGCAGGATGAGCGGGGGGGATGAGGAGCTGTACTTC. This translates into CASRMSGGDEELYF.

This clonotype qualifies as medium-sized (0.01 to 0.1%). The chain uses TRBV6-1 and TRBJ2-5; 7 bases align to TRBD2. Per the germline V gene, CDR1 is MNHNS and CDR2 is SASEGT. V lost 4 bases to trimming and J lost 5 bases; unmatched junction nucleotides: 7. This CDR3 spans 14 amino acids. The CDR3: CASSGAGGGETQYF. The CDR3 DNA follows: TGTGCCAGCAGTGGGGCCGGCGGGGGTGAGACCCAGTACTTC.

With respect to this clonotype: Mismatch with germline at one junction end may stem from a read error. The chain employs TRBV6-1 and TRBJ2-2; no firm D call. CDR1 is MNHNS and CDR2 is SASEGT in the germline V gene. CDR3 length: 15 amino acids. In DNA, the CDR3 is TGTGCCAGGGGCCTCCAGTCCGGAATTACCGAGGAGCTGTTTTTT. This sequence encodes CARGLQSGITEELFF.

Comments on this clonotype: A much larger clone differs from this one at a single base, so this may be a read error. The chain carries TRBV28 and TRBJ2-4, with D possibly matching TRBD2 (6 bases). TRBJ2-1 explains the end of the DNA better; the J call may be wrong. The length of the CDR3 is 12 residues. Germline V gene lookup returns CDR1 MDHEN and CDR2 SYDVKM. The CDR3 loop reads CASSLEGWEQFF. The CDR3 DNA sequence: TGTGCCAGCAGTTTGGAGGGATGGGAGCAGTTCTTC.

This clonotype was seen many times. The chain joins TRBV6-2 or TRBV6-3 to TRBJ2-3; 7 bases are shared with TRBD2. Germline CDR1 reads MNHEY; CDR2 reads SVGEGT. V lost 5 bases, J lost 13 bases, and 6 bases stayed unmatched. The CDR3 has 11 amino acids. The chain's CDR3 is CASSRTGGKYF. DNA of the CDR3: TGTGCCAGCAGTAGGACCGGGGGGAAGTATTTT.

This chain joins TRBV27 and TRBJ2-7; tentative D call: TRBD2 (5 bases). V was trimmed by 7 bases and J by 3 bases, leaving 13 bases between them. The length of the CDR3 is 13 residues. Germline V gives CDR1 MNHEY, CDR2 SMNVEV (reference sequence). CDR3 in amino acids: CASKAWGDYEQYF. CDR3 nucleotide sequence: TGTGCCAGCAAAGCGTGGGGAGACTACGAGCAGTACTTC.

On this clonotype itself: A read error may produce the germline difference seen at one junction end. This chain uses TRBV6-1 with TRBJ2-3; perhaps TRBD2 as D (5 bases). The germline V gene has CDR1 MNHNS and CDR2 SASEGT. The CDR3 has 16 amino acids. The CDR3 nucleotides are TGTGCCAGCAGGGCGCGCGGCGGGCGTGACACAGATACGCAGTACTTT. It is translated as CASRARGGRDTDTQYF.

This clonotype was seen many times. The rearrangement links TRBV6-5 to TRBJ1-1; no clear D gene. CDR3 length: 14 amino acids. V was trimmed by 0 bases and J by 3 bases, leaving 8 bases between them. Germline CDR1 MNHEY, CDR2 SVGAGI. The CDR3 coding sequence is TGTGCCAGCAGTTACTCGATGAGGGACACTGAAGCTTTCTTT. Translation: CASSYSMRDTEAFF.

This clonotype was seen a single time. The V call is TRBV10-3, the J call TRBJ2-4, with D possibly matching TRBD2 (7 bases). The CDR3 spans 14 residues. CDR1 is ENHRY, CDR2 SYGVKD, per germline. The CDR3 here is CAGRGGGGWDTQYF. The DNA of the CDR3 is TGTGCGGGGCGTGGGGGGGGTGGCTGGGACACTCAGTACTTC.

CDR3 amino acids: CGGRDQETQYF. The CDR3 DNA follows: TGCGGCGGCCGTGACCAAGAGACGCAGTACTTC. This chain connects TRBV10-2 to TRBJ2-3; D unresolved. The J call is in doubt because the DNA end fits TRBJ2-7 better. Germline CDR1 and CDR2: WSHSY and SAAADI. The CDR3 has 11 residues.

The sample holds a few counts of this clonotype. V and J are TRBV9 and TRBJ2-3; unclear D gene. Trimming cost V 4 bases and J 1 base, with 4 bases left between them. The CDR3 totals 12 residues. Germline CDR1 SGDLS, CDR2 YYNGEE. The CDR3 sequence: CASSLGTDTQYF. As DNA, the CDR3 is TGTGCCAGCAGCTTAGGCACAGATACGCAGTATTTT.

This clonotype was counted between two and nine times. DNA of the CDR3: TGCGCCAGCAGCTTTTTGGCTAGCGGAAAAGACGAGCAGTACTTC. Translation gives CASSFLASGKDEQYF. The rearrangement joins TRBV5-1 to TRBJ2-5; 7 bases agree with TRBD2. The last part of the DNA fits TRBJ2-7 better; the J call may be wrong. The germline CDR1 and CDR2 sequences are SGHRS and YFSETQ. This CDR3 region has 15 residues.

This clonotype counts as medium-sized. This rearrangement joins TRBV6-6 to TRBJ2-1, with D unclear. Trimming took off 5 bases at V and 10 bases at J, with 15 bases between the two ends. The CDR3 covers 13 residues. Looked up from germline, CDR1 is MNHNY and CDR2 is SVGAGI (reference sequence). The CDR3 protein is CASSIIRTKEQFF. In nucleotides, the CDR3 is TGTGCCAGCAGTATCATACGGACCAAAGAGCAGTTCTTC.

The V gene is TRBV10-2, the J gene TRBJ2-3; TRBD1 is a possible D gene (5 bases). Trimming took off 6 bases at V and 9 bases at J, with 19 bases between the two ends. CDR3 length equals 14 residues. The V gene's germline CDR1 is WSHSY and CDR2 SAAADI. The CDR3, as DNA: TGCGCCAGCAGCCGGGTGGCAGGGAAAAACACGCAGTATTTT. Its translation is CASSRVAGKNTQYF.

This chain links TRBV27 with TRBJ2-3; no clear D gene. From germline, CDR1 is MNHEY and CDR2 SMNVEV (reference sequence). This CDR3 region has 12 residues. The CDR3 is CAGLRASDTQYF. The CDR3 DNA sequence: TGTGCGGGCCTGCGAGCCTCAGATACGCAGTATTTT.

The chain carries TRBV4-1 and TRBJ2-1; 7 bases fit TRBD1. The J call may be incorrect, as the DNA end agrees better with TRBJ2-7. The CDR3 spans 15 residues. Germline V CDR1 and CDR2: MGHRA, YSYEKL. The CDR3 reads CASSQDRGQYNEQYF. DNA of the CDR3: TGCGCCAGCAGCCAAGATAGGGGGCAGTACAATGAGCAGTACTTC.

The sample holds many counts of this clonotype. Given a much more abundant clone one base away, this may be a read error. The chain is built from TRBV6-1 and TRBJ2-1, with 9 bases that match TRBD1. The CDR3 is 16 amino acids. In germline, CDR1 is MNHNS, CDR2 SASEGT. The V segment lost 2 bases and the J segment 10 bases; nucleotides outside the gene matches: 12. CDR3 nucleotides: TGTGCCAGCAGTGAAAGGACGGGACAGGGAGGCATCGAGCAGTTCTTC. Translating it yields CASSERTGQGGIEQFF.